This T cell receptor (beta chain) was captured in a study of Ad26.COV2.S vaccination and SARS-CoV-2 variants. V was cut by 4 bases and J by 0 bases, with 11 bases left in between. This CDR3 contains 15 residues. Germline lookup yields CDR1 LGHDT and CDR2 YNNKEL (reference sequence). General observations from the study: Measurements of TCR breadth and depth may have given underestimates of the total T cell responses. Spike-specific TCR breadth ran higher among vaccine recipients than placebo recipients.

The repertoire was sequenced with immunoSEQ multiplex PCR; TCRdb's copy has only in-frame clones and lacks some. Here the sample spans nearly 7,000 clones, around 83% being singletons. Remarks on this clone: Its antigen is not known.

The chain joins TRBV3-1 (or the pseudogene TRBV3-2) to TRBJ2-3; D is possibly TRBD2 (6 bases). Source: peripheral blood, taken after recovery from COVID-19. The clonotype was recovered from a human donor who had recovered from COVID-19. CDR3: CASSRLGGSTDTQYF. CDR3 DNA sequence: TGTGCCAGCAGCCGGCTTGGGGGGAGCACAGATACGCAGTATTTT.